The sequence of this TCR beta chain was determined in a study of cytomegalovirus exposure and HLA in healthy donors. Study outcomes and limitations: Later analysis reportedly placed an Asian-associated ancestry cluster below the roughly 700-donor mean in N-insertions. Indistinguishable V segments such as TRBV6-2 and TRBV6-3 were excluded. The majority of CMV-associated TCR beta chains were reported as apparently HLA-restricted in a later analysis. The authors considered a cluster of highly shared sequence variants likely to be a sequencing artifact.

It was with 60 Vbeta and 13 Jbeta primers that the PCR ran. The repertoire was sequenced with immunoSEQ multiplex PCR; TCRdb's copy has only in-frame clones and lacks some. The repertoire consists of some 100,000 clones, with under 80% occurring once and the leading ten covering 4%. Points on this clone: The antigen is unknown.

The V and J ends lost 5 bases and 2 bases, in that order; junction bases with no gene match: 6. CDR1 GTSNPN and CDR2 SVGIG come from the germline V gene (reference sequence). The CDR3 loop spans 14 amino acids. Sequenced sample: PBMCs. The TCR originated in a woman aged 45-60 years in good health and CMV-seropositive. V and J are TRBV30 and TRBJ1-2; 9 bases match TRBD1. CDR3 sequence (DNA): TGTGCCTGGTCAGGACAGGGGAGGAACTATGGCTACACCTTC. Translated, it gives CAWSGQGRNYGYTF.